These T cell receptor beta chains were read from a single sample in a study of OX40 agonist ivuxolimab in advanced cancers. The protocol was immunoSEQ multiplex PCR, while the TCRdb copy is restricted to in-frame clones and leaves out a portion. The sample yields fewer than 35,000 clones, around 90% seen once. Sequenced material: CD4+ or CD8+ T cells sorted from blood, taken in a trial of the OX40 agonist ivuxolimab. These TCRs come from an adult with an advanced solid tumor such as melanoma, head and neck, liver or kidney cancer. Both conserved end residues are part of each CDR3. A D gene is named only where the DNA matches it firmly. The size field is filled for only some rows; it gives once, few, many or a size class.

>TRBJ2-6|once|TRBV7-4|NA
TGTGCCAGCAGCAAGCGCGGCAGCTCACAAAGTCGGGCCAACGTCCTGACTTTC
CASSKRGSSQSRANVLTF
>TRBJ2-1|NA|TRBV28|TRBD2
TGTGCCAGCAGGCCCACTAGCGGGGGCAACAATGAGCAGTTCTTC
CASRPTSGGNNEQFF
>TRBJ2-7|NA|TRBV5-8|NA
TGTGCCAGCAGCCTAGGACACGAGCAGTACTTC
CASSLGHEQYF
>TRBJ1-3|NA|TRBV11-3|TRBD1
TGTGCCAGCAGCACAACAGGGGGCACTGGAAACACCATATATTTT
CASSTTGGTGNTIYF
>TRBJ1-5|NA|TRBV11-2|TRBD1
TGTGCCAGCAGCGCCCCCGGGACAGAGGATCAGCCCCAGCATTTT
CASSAPGTEDQPQHF
>TRBJ1-6|NA|TRBV13|NA
TGTGCCAGCAGCCCCCAGGGCTCGTATAATTCACCCCTCCACTTT
CASSPQGSYNSPLHF
>TRBJ2-5|NA|TRBV19|NA
TGTGCCAGTAGTATTGTGGGGACGGGGAACCAAGAGACCCAGTACTTC
CASSIVGTGNQETQYF
>TRBJ1-2|NA|TRBV7-9|NA
TGTGCCAGCAGCTTATCAGTTAACTATGGCTACACCTTC
CASSLSVNYGYTF
>TRBJ1-2|NA|TRBV6-5|NA
TGTGCCAGCAGTTACTCGATTGGGGGCGCGGACTATGGCTACACCTTC
CASSYSIGGADYGYTF
>TRBJ2-5|NA|TRBV6-6|NA
TGTGCCAGCAGTGTGCCCCGAGAGACCCAGTACTTC
CASSVPRETQYF
>TRBJ2-7|NA|TRBV9|TRBD1
TGTGCCAGCAGCGTAGGCTCGCAGGGGGCTGGGGAGCAGTACTTC
CASSVGSQGAGEQYF
>TRBJ2-7|few|TRBV30|TRBD2
TGTGCCTGGAGTGGCGGGGGGGCCTACGAGCAGTACTTC
CAWSGGGAYEQYF
>TRBJ1-3|NA|TRBV28|NA
TGTGCCAGCAGCTCCCCGGCGATCAAGGGCCTGAACTCTGGAAACACCATATATTTT
CASSSPAIKGLNSGNTIYF
>TRBJ1-2|NA|TRBV7-8|NA
TGTGCCAGCAGCTTAGAGGGTCAAGGCTACACCTTC
CASSLEGQGYTF
>TRBJ1-5|NA|TRBV7-7|NA
TGTGCTAGCAGCTTAGGACGAACCCCCCATCAGCCCCAGCATTTT
CASSLGRTPHQPQHF
>TRBJ2-1|NA|TRBV5-6|TRBD2
TGTGCCAGCAGCTTGGCCGGGGGGATCAACAATGAGCAGTTCTTC
CASSLAGGINNEQFF
>TRBJ1-6|NA|TRBV4-3|NA
TGCGCCAGCAGCCAAGATACGGGAACCTCCTATAATTCACCCCTCCACTTT
CASSQDTGTSYNSPLHF
>TRBJ1-3|NA|TRBV7-9|NA
TGTGCCAGCAGCTCGACAGCCTCTGGAAACACCATATATTTT
CASSSTASGNTIYF
>TRBJ2-7|once|TRBV14|NA
TGTGCCAGCAGCCTAGCTTACGAGCAGTACTTC
CASSLAYEQYF
>TRBJ2-1|once|TRBV27|TRBD2
TGTGCCAGCAGCTGGGTGGGAGGGAATGAGCAGTTCTTC
CASSWVGGNEQFF
>TRBJ1-1|NA|TRBV28|NA
TGTGCCAGCACTACTCGGGGAGTGAACACTGAAGCTTTCTTT
CASTTRGVNTEAFF
>TRBJ2-1|NA|TRBV6-1|TRBD1
TGTGCCAGCAGTGAAAAGCAGGGGGATTACAATGAGCAGTTCTTC
CASSEKQGDYNEQFF
>TRBJ1-2|NA|TRBV6-5|NA
TGTGCCAGCAGTGCAAACCAGGACTATGGCTACACCTTC
CASSANQDYGYTF
>TRBJ2-2|NA|TRBV28|NA
TGTGCCAGCAGTTCGGTCCCCCCGACCGGGGAGCTGTTTTTT
CASSSVPPTGELFF
>TRBJ1-1|NA|TRBV10-3|NA
TGTGCCATCAGTCCGGTTGGGAACACTGAAGCTTTCTTT
CAISPVGNTEAFF
>TRBJ1-2|NA|TRBV9|NA
TGTGCCAGCAGCGTAGGGTCCGGGAACTATGGCTACACCTTC
CASSVGSGNYGYTF
>TRBJ1-2|NA|TRBV9|NA
TGTGCCAGCAGCGTAGGCGATGCGGGGGGCGCGGGCTACACCTTC
CASSVGDAGGAGYTF
>TRBJ2-7|NA|TRBV7-9|NA
TGTGCCAGCAGCTTGGCGGGGCAGGGGTCATACGAGCAGTACTTC
CASSLAGQGSYEQYF
>TRBJ2-7|NA|TRBV19|TRBD2
TGTGCCAGTAGCCTCGGACTAGCGGGGAGCTCCTACGAGCAGTACTTC
CASSLGLAGSSYEQYF
>TRBJ1-1|NA|TRBV27|NA
TGTGCCAGCAGTAGACTGGACACTGAAGCTTTCTTT
CASSRLDTEAFF
>TRBJ2-2|NA|TRBV11-1|NA
TGTGCCAGCAGCTTAGTCGGGATTGAGGCTGACGGCGGGGAGCTGTTTTTT
CASSLVGIEADGGELFF
>TRBJ2-7|NA|TRBV19|NA
TGTGCCAGTAGTATGCATAGTGGGTTAGAGCAGTACTTC
CASSMHSGLEQYF
>TRBJ1-2|NA|TRBV29-1|NA
TGCAGCGTTCCCGACACTGGGACCACTGGCTATGGCTACACCTTC
CSVPDTGTTGYGYTF
>TRBJ1-2|NA|TRBV5-3|NA
TGTGCCAGCAGCTTTTATGGGGCCTACTATGGCTACACCTTC
CASSFYGAYYGYTF
>TRBJ2-2|NA|TRBV5-6|NA
TGTGCCAGCAGCGGAACCGGGGAGCTGTTTTTT
CASSGTGELFF
>TRBJ2-7|NA|TRBV7-9|NA
TGTGCCAGCAGCTCTGAATGGGGGGCCTACGAGCAGTACTTC
CASSSEWGAYEQYF
>TRBJ2-3|NA|TRBV4-3|TRBD2
TGCGCCAGCAGCCAAGATCCTAGCGGGGGGGTATGGGGCACAGATACGCAGTATTTT
CASSQDPSGGVWGTDTQYF